The 3 T cell receptor beta chains below were found in one sample sequenced in a study of blood T cell repertoires in COVID-19. The method was immunoSEQ multiplex PCR; TCRdb's version includes in-frame clones alone and lacks a portion of them. Of 75,000 to 90,000 clones listed, about 92% are singletons. The sequencing sample was made of peripheral blood. The receptors stem from a woman aged 45-59 years in a cohort sampled during active COVID-19.

This clone occurred once. The gene calls are TRBV29-1 and TRBJ1-2, with TRBD1 identical over 8 bases. This CDR3 has 12 amino acids. V shed 7 bases, J shed 8 bases, and the junction held 9 bases outside the gene matches. CDR1 is SQVTM, CDR2 ANQGSEA, per germline. The CDR3 DNA reads TGCAGCGACCTGCGCGGACAGGGCGGCTACACCTTC. This translates into CSDLRGQGGYTF.

V gene TRBV5-1 combines with J gene TRBJ1-1; 9 bases match TRBD1. CDR1 is SGHRS and CDR2 is YFSETQ in the germline V gene. The CDR3 loop spans 15 amino acids. The V segment lost 4 bases and the J segment 1 base; nucleotides outside the gene matches: 5. The CDR3 loop is CASSILTGGNTEAFF. As DNA, the CDR3 is TGCGCCAGCAGCATTTTGACAGGGGGGAACACTGAAGCTTTCTTT.

This clone was recorded only once. The chain is built from TRBV7-2 and TRBJ1-1; the D is unclear. The CDR3 runs 12 residues. Deletions cut 2 bases from V and 10 bases from J, with 11 bases between. Germline CDR1 reads SGHTA; CDR2 reads FQGNSA. The CDR3, as DNA: TGTGCCAGCAGCTTATCCAGGACTAGAGCTTTCTTT. Its protein product is CASSLSRTRAFF.